The 3 T cell receptor beta chains given below trace back to one sample, sequenced in a study of glioma-infiltrating T cells. Amplification of TCR alpha and beta CDR3 regions from RNA used iRepertoire nested multiplex PCR. Each CDR3 protein gets one entry after TCRdb re-called the multiplex PCR reads with MiXCR. The sample lists more than 350,000 distinct CDR3 sequences, roughly two fifths occurring once. The sample was glioma tissue, nonneoplastic brain tissue, or PBMCs (not recorded which). The source of these receptors is a human donor with low-grade glioma or glioblastoma, undergoing nonglioma brain surgery, or in good health (not recorded which).

The chain uses TRBV18 and TRBJ2-1; D remains ambiguous. CDR3 length equals 16 residues. V lost 4 bases, J lost 0 bases, and 13 bases lay in between. Germline V gene sequence: CDR1 KGHSH, CDR2 LQKENI. In DNA form, the CDR3 reads TGTGCCAGCTCACGAGCGAGGCAAAGCTCCTACAATGAGCAGTTCTTC. Translation: CASSRARQSSYNEQFF.

In this sample, this clonotype turned up a few times. The chain carries TRBV25-1 and TRBJ2-1, with 9 bases identical to TRBD1. The trim removed 8 bases at V and 5 bases at J, leaving 10 bases unmatched. The CDR3 loop spans 15 amino acids. CDR1 is MGHDK, CDR2 SYGVNS, per germline. This CDR3 is CASPGWTGVDNEQFF. The CDR3 coding sequence is TGTGCCAGCCCAGGCTGGACAGGGGTGGACAATGAGCAGTTCTTC.

This clonotype has a handful of counts. This chain uses TRBV20-1 with TRBJ2-3, with D perhaps TRBD2 (5 bases). This CDR3 spans 15 amino acids. From germline, CDR1 is DFQATT and CDR2 SNEGSKA (reference sequence). The germline V and J ends were trimmed by 3 bases and 7 bases, with 20 bases remaining between them. CDR3 in DNA: TGCAGTGCTAGGCAGGTAGCGATATGGCCGAATACGCAGTATTTT. This sequence encodes CSARQVAIWPNTQYF.